The sample holds many counts of the clone carrying this T cell receptor beta chain. Its target is not known. Patients aged 18 to 65 had newly diagnosed hyperthyroidism of under 2 months' duration. On the basis of clinical symptoms, serum thyroxine and TRAb, thyroid ultrasound and orbital computed tomography, diagnoses were made. PBMCs were obtained from roughly 10 ml fresh peripheral blood. The record originates from a study of T cells in Graves' hyperthyroidism and ophthalmopathy. Per germline, CDR1 SEHNR and CDR2 FQNEAQ (reference sequence). The V end was cut by 5 bases, the J end by 6 bases, with 13 bases between. This CDR3 comprises 14 residues. TCR beta CDR3 sequences were amplified from RNA transcripts. First-round RT-PCR of the TCR CDR3 relied on the HTBI primer set. TCRdb processed the multiplex PCR reads anew with MiXCR; each CDR3 protein has one entry. The table has hundreds of thousands of distinct CDR3 sequences, 14% seen once.

Study-level findings and limits: Median prediction lead before ophthalmopathy onset was about 6.7 months with the model.

The chain has TRBV7-9 and TRBJ2-2; possible D gene TRBD1, 6 bases. The receptor's source is a woman aged 40 to 55 with Graves' hyperthyroidism. Sequenced sample: blood. Here the CDR3 DNA reads TGTGCCAGCAGCCATACCACAGGGCCCGGGGAGCTGTTTTTT. Protein sequence: CASSHTTGPGELFF.